Below, one TCR beta chain is given with its context. Its specificity is unknown. The data originate from a study of lymphopenia after photon versus proton radiotherapy. General study findings and limits: Better survival with proton therapy was suggested as possible, not demonstrated. Post-nadir diversity loss with photons came from oligoclonal expansion, particularly CD8+ Temra cells.

From germline, CDR1 is MNHNS and CDR2 SASEGT. There are 15 residues in the CDR3. Trimming took off 3 bases at V and 4 bases at J, with 12 bases between the two ends. TCRdb's table, derived via immunoSEQ multiplex PCR, lists solely in-frame clones and lacks some. Of 15,000 to 20,000 clones in the sample, approximately 91% were seen once. The rearrangement links TRBV6-1 to TRBJ2-2; D might be TRBD1 (5 bases). This sample comprised peripheral blood, obtained from a patient treated with proton-based radiotherapy. This clonotype was obtained from a man aged 70-80 years with pancreatic cancer. The CDR3 sequence is CASSDSGPITGELFF. The CDR3 DNA sequence: TGTGCCAGCAGTGATTCAGGGCCCATCACCGGGGAGCTGTTTTTT.